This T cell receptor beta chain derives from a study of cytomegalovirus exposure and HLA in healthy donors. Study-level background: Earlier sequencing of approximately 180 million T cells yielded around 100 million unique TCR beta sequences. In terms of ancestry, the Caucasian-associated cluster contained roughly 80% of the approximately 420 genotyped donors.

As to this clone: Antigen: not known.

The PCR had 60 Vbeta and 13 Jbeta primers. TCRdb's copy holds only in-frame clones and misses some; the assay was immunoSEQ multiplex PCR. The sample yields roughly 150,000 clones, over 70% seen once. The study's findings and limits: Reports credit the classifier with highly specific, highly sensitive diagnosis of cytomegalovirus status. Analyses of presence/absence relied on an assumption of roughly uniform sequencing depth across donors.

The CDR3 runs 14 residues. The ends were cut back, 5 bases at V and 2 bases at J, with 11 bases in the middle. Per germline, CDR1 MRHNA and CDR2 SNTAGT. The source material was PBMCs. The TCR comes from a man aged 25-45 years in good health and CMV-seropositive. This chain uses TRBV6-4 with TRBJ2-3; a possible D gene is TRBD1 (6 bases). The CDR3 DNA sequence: TGTGCCAGCAGTCCCAACAGGGACACAGATACGCAGTATTTT. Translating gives CASSPNRDTDTQYF.